This paragraph reports one T cell receptor (beta chain). The antigen is undetermined. Using a FACSAria, the CD4+ and CD8+ T cells were sorted from the PBMCs. These data come from a study of CD8+ T cells in alopecia areata. Study-level results: Clonality in lesional scalp, especially alopecia totalis/universalis, exceeded that of normal scalp. With patients, TCR sharing proved less clear than in mice, a difference possibly related to HLA.

Per germline, CDR1 ENHRY and CDR2 SYGVKD. V was clipped by 11 bases and J by 0 bases, with 14 bases between them. The CDR3 spans 15 residues. Extraction and reverse transcription of RNA yielded cDNA as the sequencing template. Produced via immunoSEQ multiplex PCR; TCRdb's table is partial and in-frame only. In the table there are about 200,000 clones, around 50% of which are singletons. This receptor was taken from a human donor in good health. This rearrangement joins TRBV10-3 to TRBJ2-6; D gene unclear. Material: CD8+ T cells sorted from blood. The CDR3 DNA reads TGTGCCTCCAGTGAGTCCAACTCTGGGGCCAACGTCCTGACTTTC. Translating it yields CASSESNSGANVLTF.